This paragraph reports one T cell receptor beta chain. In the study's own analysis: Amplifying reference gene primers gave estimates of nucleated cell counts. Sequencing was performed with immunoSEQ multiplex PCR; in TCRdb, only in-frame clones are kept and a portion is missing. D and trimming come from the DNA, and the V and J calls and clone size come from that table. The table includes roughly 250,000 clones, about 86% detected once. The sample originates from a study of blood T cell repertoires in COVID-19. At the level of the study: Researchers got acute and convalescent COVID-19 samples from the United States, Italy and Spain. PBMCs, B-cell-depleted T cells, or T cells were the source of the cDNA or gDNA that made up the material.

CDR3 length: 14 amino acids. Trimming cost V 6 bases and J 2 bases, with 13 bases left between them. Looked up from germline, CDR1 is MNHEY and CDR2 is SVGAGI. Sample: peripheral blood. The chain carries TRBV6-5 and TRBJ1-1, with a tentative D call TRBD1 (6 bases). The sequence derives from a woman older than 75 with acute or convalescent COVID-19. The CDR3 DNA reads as TGTGCCAGCAGCCGCGGACAGTTCAACACTGAAGCTTTCTTT. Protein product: CASSRGQFNTEAFF.